This is a list of T cell receptor beta chains from one sample in a study of beta chain features in type 1 diabetes. Libraries were prepared by immunoSEQ multiplex PCR; TCRdb keeps only in-frame clonotypes and omits some of them. The data contain 150,000 to 200,000 clones, over 55% of them seen just once; the ten biggest clones take up 0.08% to 0.095%. The material sequenced was naive CD4+ T cells from blood. The source is a man younger than 45 with type 1 diabetes. Each CDR3 is given with its conserved first and last residue. Fields, in order: V gene, clone size, J gene, D gene, CDR3 DNA, CDR3 protein. The D gene is left open where the match is weak. Where a row states a size, it is once, few, many or the class of an expanded clone; other rows omit it.

>TRBV29-1|few|TRBJ1-4|.
TGCAGCGTCAGCAGGGGCACTAATGAAAAACTGTTTTTT
CSVSRGTNEKLFF
>TRBV27|.|TRBJ2-3|TRBD1
TGTGCCAGCAGTGCAGACAGGGGGCAAGGAGATACGCAGTATTTT
CASSADRGQGDTQYF
>TRBV30|.|TRBJ1-1|.
TGTGCCTGTCAGCGTTACATGAACACTGAAGCTTTCTTT
CACQRYMNTEAFF
>TRBV7-2|.|TRBJ1-6|TRBD1
TGTGCCAGCAGCTCCATAATGACAGGGGACTCACCCCTCCACTTT
CASSSIMTGDSPLHF
>TRBV7-9|few|TRBJ2-3|TRBD1
TGTGCCAGCAGCCTCCTAATGGGACAGGGAACGCAGTATTTT
CASSLLMGQGTQYF
>TRBV4-3|.|TRBJ2-3|TRBD2
TGCGCCAGCAGCCAAGAATCTGGGGGGGGCACAGATACGCAGTATTTT
CASSQESGGGTDTQYF
>TRBV29-1|few|TRBJ2-3|.
TGCAGCGTTGGACGGGCAGATACGCAGTATTTT
CSVGRADTQYF
>TRBV7-9|.|TRBJ2-7|TRBD2
TGTGCCAGCAGCTTAGGCGGGAGTATCCACGAGCAGTACTTC
CASSLGGSIHEQYF
>TRBV29-1|.|TRBJ2-2|.
TGCAGCCATTCGACAGGAGGGGAGCTGTTTTTT
CSHSTGGELFF
>TRBV7-2|.|TRBJ2-1|TRBD1
TGTGCCAGCAGACCCAACAGGGGGCACAGTAATGAGCAGTTCTTC
CASRPNRGHSNEQFF
>TRBV7-8|.|TRBJ2-3|.
TGTGCCAGCAGCTTCGGGGATACGCAGTATTTT
CASSFGDTQYF
>TRBV29-1|.|TRBJ1-5|TRBD1
TGCAGCGTTCTTGACAGGGGGCTCAATCAGCCCCAGCATTTT
CSVLDRGLNQPQHF
>TRBV29-1|.|TRBJ1-2|.
TGCAGCGTTGCACGGACACCTTCCTATGGCTACACCTTC
CSVARTPSYGYTF
>TRBV7-2|.|TRBJ2-3|.
TGTGCCAGCACGATGATGGAGGATACGCAGTATTTT
CASTMMEDTQYF
>TRBV7-2|.|TRBJ2-1|.
TGTGCCAGCAGCTTATTAGGGGAGGTAAGGTTCTTC
CASSLLGEVRFF
>TRBV9|.|TRBJ1-1|.
TGTGCCAGCAGCGTAGATATGGTGACTGAAGCTTTCTTT
CASSVDMVTEAFF
>TRBV19|.|TRBJ2-7|.
TGTGCCAGTAGTATCAGGGAAAGCTCCTACGAGCAGTACTTC
CASSIRESSYEQYF
>TRBV28|.|TRBJ2-1|TRBD1
TGTGCCACTAGACCCGGACAGGGTGAGCAGTTCTTC
CATRPGQGEQFF
>TRBV30|.|TRBJ1-5|.
.
CAWSVLRFGASNQPQHF
>TRBV4-3|.|TRBJ1-2|.
TGCGCCAGCAGCCAAGGGACAGACTATGGCTACACCTTC
CASSQGTDYGYTF
>TRBV28|.|TRBJ2-1|.
TGTGCCAGCAGTTTCACAGTGAACTCCTACAATGAGCAGTTCTTC
CASSFTVNSYNEQFF
>TRBV30|few|TRBJ1-1|.
TGTGCCTGGAGTGGTCAGGGGAACACTGAAGCTTTCTTT
CAWSGQGNTEAFF
>TRBV4-3|.|TRBJ1-2|.
TGCGCCAGCAGTCATCGATACGACCGATTAGTCGCCTTC
CASSHRYDRLVAF
>TRBV30|few|TRBJ1-2|.
TGTGCCTGGACTCACCTATATGGCTACACCTTC
CAWTHLYGYTF
>TRBV7-9|.|TRBJ2-7|.
TGTGCCAGCAGTTCGGACACCCACGAGCAGTACTTC
CASSSDTHEQYF
>TRBV6-5|.|TRBJ2-4|TRBD1
TGTGCCAGCAGTCCACCGACAGGGAAATCGTACTTC
CASSPPTGKSYF
>TRBV20-1|.|TRBJ2-1|.
TGCAGTGTCATGCTAGGCTATGAGCAGTTCTTC
CSVMLGYEQFF
>TRBV25-1|few|TRBJ2-1|TRBD1
TGTGCCAGCAGTGACTCCTTGACAGGGAAAAGCTCCTACAATGAGCAGTTCTTC
CASSDSLTGKSSYNEQFF
>TRBV7-6|few|TRBJ2-7|.
TGTGCCAGCAGCCATTTTACAGGGAACGAGCAGTACTTC
CASSHFTGNEQYF